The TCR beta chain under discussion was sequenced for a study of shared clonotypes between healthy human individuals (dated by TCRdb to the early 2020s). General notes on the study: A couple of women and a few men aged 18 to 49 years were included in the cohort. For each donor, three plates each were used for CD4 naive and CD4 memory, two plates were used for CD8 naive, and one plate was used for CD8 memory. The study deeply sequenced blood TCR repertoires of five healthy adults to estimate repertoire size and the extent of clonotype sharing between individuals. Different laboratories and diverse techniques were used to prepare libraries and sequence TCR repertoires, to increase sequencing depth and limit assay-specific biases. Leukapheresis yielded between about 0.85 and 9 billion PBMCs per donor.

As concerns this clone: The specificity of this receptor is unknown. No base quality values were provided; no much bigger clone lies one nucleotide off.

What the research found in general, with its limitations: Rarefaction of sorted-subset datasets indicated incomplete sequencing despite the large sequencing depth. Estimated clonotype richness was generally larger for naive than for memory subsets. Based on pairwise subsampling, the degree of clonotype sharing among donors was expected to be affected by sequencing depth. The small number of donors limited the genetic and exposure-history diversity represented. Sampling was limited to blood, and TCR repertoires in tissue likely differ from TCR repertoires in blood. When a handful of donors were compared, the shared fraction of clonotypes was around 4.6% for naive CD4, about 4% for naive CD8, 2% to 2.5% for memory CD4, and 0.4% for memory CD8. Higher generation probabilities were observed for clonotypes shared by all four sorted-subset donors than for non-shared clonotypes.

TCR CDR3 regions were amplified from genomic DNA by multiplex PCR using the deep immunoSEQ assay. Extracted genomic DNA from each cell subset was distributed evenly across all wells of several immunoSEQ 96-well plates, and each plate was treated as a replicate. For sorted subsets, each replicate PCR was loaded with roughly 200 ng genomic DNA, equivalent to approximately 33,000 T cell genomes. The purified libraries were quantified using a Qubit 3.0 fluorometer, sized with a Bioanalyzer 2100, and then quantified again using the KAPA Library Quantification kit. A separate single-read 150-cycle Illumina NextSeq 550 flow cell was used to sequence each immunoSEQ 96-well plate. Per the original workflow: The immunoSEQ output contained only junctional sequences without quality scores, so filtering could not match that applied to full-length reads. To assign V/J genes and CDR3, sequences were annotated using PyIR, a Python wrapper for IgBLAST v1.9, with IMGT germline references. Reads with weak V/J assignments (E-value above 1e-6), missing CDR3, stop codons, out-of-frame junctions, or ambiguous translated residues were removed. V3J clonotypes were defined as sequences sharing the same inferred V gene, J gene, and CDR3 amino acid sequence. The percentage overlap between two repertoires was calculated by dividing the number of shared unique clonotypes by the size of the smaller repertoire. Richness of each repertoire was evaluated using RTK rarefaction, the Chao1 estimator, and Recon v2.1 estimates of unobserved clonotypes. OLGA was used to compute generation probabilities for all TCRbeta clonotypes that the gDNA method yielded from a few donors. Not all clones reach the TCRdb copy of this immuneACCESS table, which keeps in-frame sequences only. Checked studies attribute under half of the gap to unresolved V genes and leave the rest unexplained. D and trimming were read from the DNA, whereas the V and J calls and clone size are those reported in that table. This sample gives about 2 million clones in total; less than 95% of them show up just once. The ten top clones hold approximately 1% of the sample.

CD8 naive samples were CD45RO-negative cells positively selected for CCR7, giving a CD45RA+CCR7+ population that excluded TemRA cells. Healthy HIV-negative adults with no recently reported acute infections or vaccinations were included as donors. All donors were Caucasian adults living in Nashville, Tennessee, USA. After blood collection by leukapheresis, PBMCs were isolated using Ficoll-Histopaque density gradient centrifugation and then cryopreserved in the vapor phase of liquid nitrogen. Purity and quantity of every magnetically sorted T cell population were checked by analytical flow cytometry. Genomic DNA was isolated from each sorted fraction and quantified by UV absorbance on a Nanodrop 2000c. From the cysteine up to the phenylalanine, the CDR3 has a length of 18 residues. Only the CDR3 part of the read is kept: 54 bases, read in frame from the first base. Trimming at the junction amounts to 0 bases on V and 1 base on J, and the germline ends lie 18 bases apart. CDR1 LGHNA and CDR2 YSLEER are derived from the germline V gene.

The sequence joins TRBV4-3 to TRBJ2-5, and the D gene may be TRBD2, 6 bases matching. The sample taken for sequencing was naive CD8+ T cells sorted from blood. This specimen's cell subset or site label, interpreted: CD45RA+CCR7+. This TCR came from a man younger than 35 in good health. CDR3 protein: CASSQERTGSRVQETQYF. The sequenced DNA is TGCGCCAGCAGCCAAGAGCGAACCGGGAGCAGGGTCCAAGAGACCCAGTACTTC.